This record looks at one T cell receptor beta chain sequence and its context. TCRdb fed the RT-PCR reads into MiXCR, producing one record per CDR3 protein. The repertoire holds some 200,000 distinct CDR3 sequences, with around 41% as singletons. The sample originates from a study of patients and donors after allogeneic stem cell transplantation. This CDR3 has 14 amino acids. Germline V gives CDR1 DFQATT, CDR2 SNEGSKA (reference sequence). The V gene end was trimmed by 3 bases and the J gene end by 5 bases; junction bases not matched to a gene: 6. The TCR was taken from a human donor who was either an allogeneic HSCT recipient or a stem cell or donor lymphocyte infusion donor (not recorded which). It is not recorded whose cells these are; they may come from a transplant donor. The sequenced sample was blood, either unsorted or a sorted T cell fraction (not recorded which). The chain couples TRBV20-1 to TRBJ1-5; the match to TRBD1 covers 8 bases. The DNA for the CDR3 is TGCAGTGCTAGTAAACAGGGGGGCCATCAGCCCCAGCATTTT. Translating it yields CSASKQGGHQPQHF.